Presented here are 27 T cell receptor beta chains from one specimen sequenced in a study of OX40 agonist ivuxolimab in advanced cancers. Here immunoSEQ multiplex PCR was the method, and the copy in TCRdb shows in-frame clones only, minus some. The table lists roughly 79,000 clones, approximately 84% of them singletons. The sequenced sample was CD4+ or CD8+ T cells sorted from blood, obtained in a trial of the OX40 agonist ivuxolimab. These receptors all come from an adult with an advanced solid tumor such as melanoma, head and neck, liver or kidney cancer.

The chain combines TRBV12-5 with TRBJ1-1; 9 nucleotides match TRBD1. The CDR3 sequence is 16 residues long. The germline gives CDR1 LGHNT, CDR2 FRNRAP. V shed 1 base and J 5 bases; nucleotides not matched to a gene: 8. CDR3 sequence: CASGLAIGQGQTEAFF. For the CDR3, the DNA is TGTGCTAGTGGTTTGGCCATCGGACAGGGGCAAACTGAAGCTTTCTTT.

This rearrangement joins TRBV19 to TRBJ1-5, with D maybe TRBD1 (5 bases). Trimming shortened V by 3 bases and J by 7 bases, and 13 bases separated the two germline ends. The CDR3 covers 14 residues. Germline V CDR1 and CDR2: LNHDA, SQIVND (reference sequence). The CDR3 loop is CASSIRGVGQPQHF. For the CDR3, the DNA is TGTGCCAGTAGTATCCGGGGGGTTGGCCAGCCCCAGCATTTT.

The chain joins TRBV16 to TRBJ2-1; D remains unclear. The CDR3 is made up of 15 amino acids. With 0 bases removed from V and 9 bases from J, the gap between germline ends came to 15 bases. The germline gives CDR1 KGHSY, CDR2 FQNENV. The CDR3 bases are TGTGCCAGCAGCCAATCCCCTCCAGGTATAAGTGAGCAGTTCTTC. Translated: CASSQSPPGISEQFF.

V usage is TRBV9 and J usage is TRBJ2-5; 7 positions agree with TRBD2. The V gene's germline CDR1 is SGDLS and CDR2 YYNGEE. There are 15 residues in the CDR3. Unmatched junction bases numbered 7, after V lost 4 bases and J lost 1 base. The CDR3 DNA follows: TGTGCCAGCAGCCCCCCCCGGGGGGTCCAAGAGACCCAGTACTTC. It specifies CASSPPRGVQETQYF.

This chain connects TRBV27 to TRBJ2-1; TRBD1 aligns across 10 bases. The V gene's germline CDR1 is MNHEY and CDR2 SMNVEV (reference sequence). This CDR3 spans 14 amino acids. After removal of 7 bases from V and 2 bases from J, the junction contained 2 bases not matched to a gene. CDR3 in amino acids: CASIGTGAYNEQFF. The CDR3 DNA reads as TGTGCCAGCATAGGGACAGGGGCCTACAATGAGCAGTTCTTC.

The gene calls are TRBV10-1 and TRBJ1-3; 9 bases fit TRBD1. The CDR3 is made up of 16 amino acids. Trimming at V came to 6 bases and at J to 3 bases, leaving 9 bases not matched to a gene. Germline V lookup: CDR1 WNHNN, CDR2 SYGVQD (reference sequence). The CDR3 spells CASSYRDRAVGNTIYF. In DNA form, the CDR3 reads TGCGCCAGCAGCTATAGGGACAGGGCGGTTGGAAACACCATATATTTT.

This rearrangement joins TRBV6-6 to TRBJ1-5; a possible D gene is TRBD1 (6 bases). Germline V gene lookup returns CDR1 MNHNY and CDR2 SVGAGI (reference sequence). The V and J ends lost 6 bases and 0 bases respectively, with 15 bases between them. The CDR3 runs to 16 residues. In nucleotides, the CDR3 is TGTGCCAGCAGACCCCGACAGGTCCATAGCAATCAGCCCCAGCATTTT. Its translation is CASRPRQVHSNQPQHF.

The V and J genes are TRBV28 and TRBJ2-5; perhaps D is TRBD1 or TRBD2 (5 bases each). Germline-derived CDR1 and CDR2 are MDHEN and SYDVKM. The CDR3 contains 10 residues. V lost 7 bases and J 11 bases, leaving 11 bases between the germline ends. Here the CDR3 DNA reads TGTGCCAGCACCACCGAGGGGCAGTACTTC. Translated: CASTTEGQYF.

This clone was counted a few times. V gene TRBV28 combines with J gene TRBJ1-5; D might be TRBD1 (5 bases). Per the germline V gene, CDR1 is MDHEN and CDR2 is SYDVKM. The V and J ends lost 3 bases and 2 bases respectively, with 11 bases between them. The CDR3 sequence is 15 residues long. The CDR3 DNA is TGTGCCAGCAGTTTTTCTATAGGGGGCAATCAGCCCCAGCATTTT. Its translation is CASSFSIGGNQPQHF.

In this sample, this clone turned up once. The V and J genes are TRBV6-5 and TRBJ2-3; D remains unclear. The CDR3 contains 13 residues. Per the germline V gene, CDR1 is MNHEY and CDR2 is SVGAGI. The V gene lost 10 bases and the J gene lost 0 bases, with 11 bases spanning the gap. The CDR3 sequence: CAIRDRSTDTQYF. The CDR3 nucleotides read TGTGCCATACGCGACCGCAGCACAGATACGCAGTATTTT.

The rearrangement joins TRBV5-8 to TRBJ2-1; 7 nucleotides agree with TRBD2. Germline V gene sequence: CDR1 SGHTS, CDR2 YDEGEE. Germline trimming cut 1 base from V and 3 bases from J; bases unmatched to any gene: 4. The CDR3 totals 15 residues. In nucleotides, the CDR3 is TGTGCCAGCAGCTTGACGCTAGCGGACTACAATGAGCAGTTCTTC. It codes for CASSLTLADYNEQFF.

This clone was seen once. The chain carries TRBV28 and TRBJ1-1, with a possible D match to TRBD1 (5 bases). V was pared by 6 bases and J by 5 bases, with 10 bases between. Per germline, CDR1 MDHEN and CDR2 SYDVKM. The CDR3 consists of 12 residues. The CDR3 spells CASRQVGTEAFF. DNA of the CDR3: TGTGCCAGCAGACAGGTCGGGACTGAAGCTTTCTTT.

The chain joins TRBV28 to TRBJ2-7, with D uncertain. The CDR3 runs 12 residues. Germline values: CDR1 MDHEN, CDR2 SYDVKM. Trimming removed 6 bases at V and 7 bases at J, with 13 bases between. The CDR3 DNA is TGTGCCAGCAGGGCAGGTGCCTTAGAGCAGTACTTC. Protein sequence: CASRAGALEQYF.

V is TRBV6-5 and J is TRBJ1-5, with a tentative D call TRBD1 (5 bases). Germline V gene data show CDR1 as MNHEY and CDR2 as SVGAGI. The V gene lost 2 bases and the J gene lost 8 bases, with 10 bases spanning the gap. The CDR3 is 13 residues long. CDR3 region: CASSYGGTEPQHF. CDR3 bases: TGTGCCAGCAGTTACGGAGGGACGGAGCCCCAGCATTTT.

The rearrangement uses TRBV11-2 and TRBJ1-6; D remains ambiguous. This CDR3 spans 14 amino acids. V lost 0 bases and J 10 bases, leaving 10 bases between the germline ends. Germline V gene sequence: CDR1 SGHAT, CDR2 FQNNGV. DNA of the CDR3: TGTGCCAGCAGCTTAGATGCCACCCCCTCACCCCTCCACTTT. Translating it yields CASSLDATPSPLHF.

J is TRBJ2-4 and V is TRBV7-9; D may be TRBD2 (6 bases). V dropped 6 bases and J dropped 5 bases, with 17 bases sitting between them. Looked up from germline, CDR1 is SEHNR and CDR2 is FQNEAQ (reference sequence). The CDR3 length is 15 residues. The CDR3 is CASSPDYPSQNIQYF. The CDR3 region has the DNA TGTGCCAGCAGTCCGGACTACCCGAGCCAAAACATTCAGTACTTC.

J is TRBJ2-5 and V is TRBV6-1; TRBD1 matches 9 bases. The length of the CDR3 is 13 residues. V shed 7 bases and J 3 bases; nucleotides not matched to a gene: 3. CDR1 and CDR2 from the germline V gene are MNHNS and SASEGT. The CDR3 bases are TGTGCCAGCATATGGGACAGGGAAGAGACCCAGTACTTC. This codes for CASIWDREETQYF.

This chain joins TRBV9 and TRBJ2-6, with D maybe TRBD2 (5 bases). The CDR3 is made up of 17 amino acids. V lost 4 bases to trimming and J lost 2 bases, with 16 bases between them. Germline V gene lookup returns CDR1 SGDLS and CDR2 YYNGEE. CDR3 sequence: CASSSWGAKTGANVLTF. The CDR3 DNA sequence: TGTGCCAGCAGCTCCTGGGGAGCTAAAACTGGGGCCAACGTCCTGACTTTC.

This clone was detected once. The chain employs TRBV19 and TRBJ1-2; D remains ambiguous. The V end was cut by 1 base, the J end by 7 bases, with 16 bases between. This CDR3 contains 15 residues. Per germline, CDR1 LNHDA and CDR2 SQIVND (reference sequence). CDR3 coding DNA: TGTGCCAGTAGTATAGTATCTGGGCTTTTAGGTGGCTACACCTTC. This encodes CASSIVSGLLGGYTF.

This clone was seen a handful of times. The chain carries TRBV6-4 and TRBJ1-2, with a possible D match to TRBD1 (5 bases). Trimming removed 4 bases at V and 4 bases at J, with 16 bases between. The CDR3 consists of 15 residues. Germline V gene data show CDR1 as MRHNA and CDR2 as SNTAGT. The CDR3 region is CASSARDGAGYGYTF. The CDR3 DNA reads TGTGCCAGCAGTGCTCGGGATGGGGCGGGCTATGGCTACACCTTC.

The J gene is TRBJ2-1, the V gene TRBV5-8; 7 bases line up with TRBD2. Germline CDR1 SGHTS, CDR2 YDEGEE. With 0 bases clipped from V and 4 bases from J, the junction kept 7 bases outside the gene matches. The CDR3 loop spans 16 amino acids. Written as DNA, the CDR3 is TGTGCCAGCAGCTTGGTTCCCACTAGCGAGTACAATGAGCAGTTCTTC. Translation: CASSLVPTSEYNEQFF.

The chain recombines TRBV15 with TRBJ2-5; D may be TRBD2 (6 bases). CDR3 length equals 13 residues. Germline CDR1 LNHNV, CDR2 YYDKDF (reference sequence). V lost 3 bases and J 1 base, leaving 6 bases between the germline ends. The CDR3 here is CATSRGLQETQYF. The DNA of the CDR3 is TGTGCCACCAGCAGGGGACTCCAAGAGACCCAGTACTTC.

The rearrangement uses TRBV6-5 and TRBJ1-4, with TRBD1 matching 8 bases. Germline V gene lookup returns CDR1 MNHEY and CDR2 SVGAGI. V lost 6 bases to trimming and J lost 6 bases; unmatched junction nucleotides: 9. The CDR3 loop spans 15 amino acids. The CDR3, as DNA: TGTGCCAGCAGCCCCAGACAGGGGTCGTATGAAAAACTGTTTTTT. This translates into CASSPRQGSYEKLFF.

J is TRBJ2-3 and V is TRBV7-2; no clear D. Germline V gene data show CDR1 as SGHTA and CDR2 as FQGNSA. V lost 5 bases to trimming and J lost 1 base, with 10 bases between them. The CDR3 loop spans 14 amino acids. The CDR3 DNA reads TGTGCCAGCAGCGCCCAACGGGGCACAGATACGCAGTATTTT. This translates into CASSAQRGTDTQYF.

The chain carries TRBV6-5 and TRBJ1-2; no firm D call. Germline CDR1 MNHEY, CDR2 SVGAGI. The V and J ends lost 2 bases and 4 bases respectively, with 8 bases between them. This CDR3 contains 13 residues. This CDR3 is CASSYGPFYGYTF. CDR3 nucleotides: TGTGCCAGCAGTTACGGACCCTTCTATGGCTACACCTTC.

The gene calls are TRBV10-2 and TRBJ2-1; TRBD2 matches at 9 bases. Germline CDR1 reads WSHSY; CDR2 reads SAAADI. The CDR3 totals 16 residues. V shed 5 bases, J shed 3 bases, and the junction held 8 bases outside the gene matches. This CDR3 is CASSLKLAGGYNEQFF. CDR3 nucleotides: TGCGCCAGCAGTTTAAAACTAGCGGGCGGCTACAATGAGCAGTTCTTC.

The chain has TRBV10-1 and TRBJ1-2; D perhaps matches TRBD1 (5 bases). Trimming removed 2 bases at V and 4 bases at J, with 11 bases between. This CDR3 spans 14 amino acids. Per the germline V gene, CDR1 is WNHNN and CDR2 is SYGVQD (reference sequence). This CDR3 reads CASSEVPGSYGYTF. The CDR3 region has the DNA TGCGCCAGCAGTGAGGTGCCAGGGAGCTATGGCTACACCTTC.